This T cell receptor (beta chain) was captured in a study of T cell clonotyping in hematopoietic cell transplantation. Study-level findings and limits: CD4 and CD8 repertoire contributions could not be separated without sorting. Recipient TCR diversity dropped after transplant; expanded clonotypes rose from day 30 to 180. Few recipient clonotypes overlapped donors; over 95% were de novo at given depth. Broader posttransplant TCR repertoire diversity was predicted by graft donor and pretransplant recipient Inverse Simpson Index values.

The CDR3 extends over 18 amino acids. Unmatched junction bases numbered 16, after V lost 6 bases and J lost 1 base. Germline V gene data show CDR1 as MRHNA and CDR2 as SNTAGT. Only in-frame clones appear in the TCRdb table, and some are missing; sequencing was by immunoSEQ multiplex PCR. The data contain around 25,000 clones, nearly 97% of them singletons. Worth noting for this clone: Its antigen is unknown.

The specimen was peripheral blood mononuclear cells. This rearrangement joins TRBV6-4 to TRBJ2-3; 7 bases agree with TRBD2. This sequence originates from a man between 45 and 60 years old in good health. Some clones in this sample may be carry-over from other donors' samples. The CDR3 bases are TGTGCCAGCAGACCCCTCCCGGGACTAATTCTGGGCACAGATACGCAGTATTTT. Translation: CASRPLPGLILGTDTQYF.